The rows below give T cell receptor beta chains drawn from one sample of a study of identical twins. TCRdb analysed the 5' RACE reads with MiXCR anew, one entry per CDR3 protein. The sample contains approximately 590,000 distinct CDR3 sequences, more than 9% of which appear only once. This sample was shared with a second study, whose subject was yellow fever vaccine responses in identical twins.

The sample taken for sequencing was PBMCs. The receptor set was obtained from a woman aged 18 to 35 in good health. Each CDR3 is given with its conserved first and last residue. The D gene is left open where the match is weak. Clone size, where shown, is once, few, many, or a class for clones that have expanded.

j_call	clone_size	d_call	v_call	cdr3_aa	cdr3_nt
TRBJ2-2	many	TRBD1	TRBV6-5	CASSYGVGTDTGELFF	TGTGCCAGCAGTTACGGCGTGGGGACAGATACCGGGGAGCTGTTTTTT
TRBJ2-1	NA	TRBD2	TRBV5-1	CASSLGLASSSYNEQFF	TGCGCCAGCAGCTTAGGACTAGCCTCAAGCTCCTACAATGAGCAGTTCTTC
TRBJ2-7	many	NA	TRBV28	CASREQRLLQYEQYF	TGTGCCAGCAGGGAGCAGCGGCTTCTTCAGTACGAGCAGTACTTC
TRBJ2-7	NA	TRBD1	TRBV6-2/TRBV6-3	CASNNRQGYEQYF	TGTGCCAGCAACAACCGACAGGGCTACGAGCAGTACTTC
TRBJ2-1	NA	NA	TRBV7-2	CASSLAYSAEKFF	TGTGCCAGCAGCTTAGCGTACTCCGCTGAGAAGTTCTTC
TRBJ2-2	NA	NA	TRBV5-1	CASSPNTLGAGELFF	TGCGCCAGCAGCCCAAACACCTTAGGGGCCGGGGAGCTGTTTTTT
TRBJ1-2	NA	NA	TRBV12-5	CASGSFLYGYTF	TGTGCTAGTGGCTCGTTTTTATATGGCTACACCTTC
TRBJ2-5	many	NA	TRBV12-3/TRBV12-4	CASSRTKETQYF	TGTGCCAGCAGTCGGACGAAAGAGACCCAGTACTTC
TRBJ2-5	NA	TRBD1	TRBV11-2	CASSLNSAGGGETQYF	TGTGCCAGCAGCTTAAACAGTGCAGGGGGCGGGGAGACCCAGTACTTC
TRBJ2-6	few	TRBD1	TRBV5-5	CASSLGTGAYSGANVLTF	TGTGCCAGCAGCTTAGGGACAGGGGCCTACTCTGGGGCCAACGTCCTGACTTTC
TRBJ2-1	NA	NA	TRBV20-1	CSASNRQTLQDEQFF	TGCAGTGCTAGTAACAGACAGACTCTACAGGATGAGCAGTTCTTC
TRBJ2-3	many	TRBD2	TRBV10-3	CAISDSSGGADTQYF	TGTGCCATCAGTGACTCTAGCGGGGGCGCAGATACGCAGTATTTT
TRBJ1-1	NA	NA	TRBV5-5	CASRSPTEAFF	TGTGCCAGCAGGTCGCCAACTGAAGCTTTCTTT
TRBJ2-2	NA	NA	TRBV5-6	CASSFESSGELFF	TGTGCCAGCAGCTTTGAGAGCTCCGGGGAGCTGTTTTTT